The 27 T cell receptor beta chains below all came from one sample that was sequenced in a study of sequential checkpoint blockade in melanoma. Described treatment: randomized to nivolumab then ipilimumab (arm A) or the reverse (arm B). Assay: immunoSEQ multiplex PCR; the TCRdb copy retains only in-frame clones and omits some. Of about 10,000 clones detected, about 23% appear once; the ten largest clones hold about 14%. Sequencing used tumor tissue (inferred from file names), obtained from a patient given nivolumab and ipilimumab in sequence. The origin of the receptors is a human donor with melanoma.

This chain uses TRBV11-3 with TRBJ1-2; tentatively, D is TRBD1 (6 bases). The germline gives CDR1 SGHNT, CDR2 YENEEA. The V end lost 4 bases, the J end lost 6 bases, and 18 bases lay between the germline ends. The CDR3 consists of 15 residues. CDR3 residues: CASSSIPGQRDGYTF. As DNA, the CDR3 is TGTGCCAGCAGCTCCATACCGGGACAAAGGGATGGCTACACCTTC.

This sequence joins TRBV1 and TRBJ2-3; the table's D gene call, TRBD1, was not cross checked with the DNA. TRBV1 is a pseudogene. This CDR3 is 15 amino acids long. The CDR3 is CASSQEGQGPDTQYF. CDR3 sequence (DNA): TGCGCCAGCAGCCAAGAGGGACAGGGGCCAGATACGCAGTATTTT.

The chain combines TRBV6-8 with TRBJ2-5; D is perhaps TRBD1 (8 bases). CDR3 length: 16 residues. Germline values: CDR1 MNHGY, CDR2 SAAAGT. V lost 0 bases to trimming and J lost 3 bases, with 14 bases between them. CDR3 sequence reads: CASSYSVTGGEETQYF. The CDR3 nucleotides read TGTGCCAGCAGTTACTCGGTCACAGGGGGGGAAGAGACCCAGTACTTC.

This clone was seen only a few times. V usage is TRBV6-8 and J usage is TRBJ2-6; 9 nucleotides match TRBD1. CDR1 and CDR2 from the germline V gene are MNHGY and SAAAGT. With 6 bases clipped from V and 0 bases from J, the junction kept 18 bases outside the gene matches. This CDR3 comprises 21 residues. In nucleotides, the CDR3 is TGTGCCAGCAGGAGTTACAGGGGGCGAAGGAGGGTAAACTCTGGGGCCAACGTCCTGACTTTC. Translating it yields CASRSYRGRRRVNSGANVLTF.

This clone is categorized as medium-sized. The rearrangement links TRBV11-3 to TRBJ1-5; D is uncertain. Between the trimmed V and J ends, which lost 0 bases and 6 bases, there was a span of 9 bases. Germline CDR1 reads SGHNT; CDR2 reads YENEEA. This CDR3 has 14 amino acids. The CDR3 bases are TGTGCCAGCAGCTTAGATTTTGTAGGTCAGCCCCAGCATTTT. This gives the protein CASSLDFVGQPQHF.

The chain combines TRBV6-8 with TRBJ1-1; 10 nucleotides line up with TRBD1. The V gene end was trimmed by 4 bases and the J gene end by 1 base; junction bases not matched to a gene: 6. Germline CDR1 and CDR2: MNHGY and SAAAGT. This CDR3 contains 16 residues. The CDR3 is CASSLTGTGANTEAFF. CDR3 nucleotide sequence: TGTGCCAGCAGTTTAACAGGGACAGGGGCGAACACTGAAGCTTTCTTT.

The V call is TRBV9, the J call TRBJ2-1; TRBD2 matches at 9 bases. The trim removed 4 bases at V and 4 bases at J, leaving 6 bases unmatched. This CDR3 is built from 15 residues. Germline CDR1 SGDLS, CDR2 YYNGEE. The CDR3 loop is CASSPSGGLYNEQFF. The DNA of the CDR3 is TGTGCCAGCAGCCCGAGCGGGGGGTTATACAATGAGCAGTTCTTC.

This clone turned up a few times. The genes are TRBV7-5 and TRBJ1-2. TRBV7-5 is designated a pseudogene. This CDR3 spans 15 amino acids. The CDR3 sequence: CASSFSDRKGYGYTF. DNA of the CDR3: TGTGCCAGCAGCTTCTCCGACCGAAAAGGTTATGGCTACACCTTC.

The sample holds one count of this clone. The chain links TRBV19 to TRBJ1-5; TRBD1 matches at 9 bases. Germline V gene data show CDR1 as LNHDA and CDR2 as SQIVND (reference sequence). CDR3 length: 13 amino acids. V lost 7 bases and J lost 6; bases outside the gene matches: 4. CDR3 DNA sequence: TGTGCCAGTACGCGGACAGGGGTTCAGCCCCAGCATTTT. This codes for CASTRTGVQPQHF.

The rearrangement uses TRBV14 and TRBJ1-1; TRBD1 is a possible D gene (5 bases). The germline V gene encodes CDR1 SGHDN and CDR2 FVKESK. The CDR3 spans 15 residues. V lost 1 base and J 4 bases, leaving 13 bases between the germline ends. The CDR3 coding sequence is TGTGCCAGCAGCCAAGCGGCAGGGCGGGGCACTGAAGCTTTCTTT. This sequence encodes CASSQAAGRGTEAFF. Combining the CDR3 with reference TRBV14 and TRBJ1-1 gives the whole variable domain EAGVTQFPSHSVIEKGQTVTLRCDPISGHDNLYWYRRVMGKEIKFLLHFVKESKQDESGMPNNRFLAERTGGTYSTLKVQPAELEDSGVYFCASSQAAGRGTEAFFGQGTRLTVV.

This clone was found a few times. The gene calls are TRBV6-8 and TRBJ2-1; D remains unclear. Germline V gene lookup returns CDR1 MNHGY and CDR2 SAAAGT. Trimming pared 0 bases from V and 10 bases from J, leaving 16 bases between. The CDR3 totals 15 residues. The CDR3 here is CASSYSGGPGGEQFF. Here the CDR3 DNA reads TGTGCCAGCAGTTACTCGGGTGGACCGGGCGGAGAGCAGTTCTTC.

This clone was counted a few times. V usage is TRBV10-3 and J usage is TRBJ2-3; no definite D call. V lost 0 bases to trimming and J lost 2 bases, with 0 bases between them. This CDR3 spans 12 amino acids. Germline-derived CDR1 and CDR2 are ENHRY and SYGVKD. CDR3 bases: TGTGCCATCAGTGAGTCCACAGATACGCAGTATTTT. Its translation is CAISESTDTQYF.

This clone was recorded a few times. V is TRBV11-3 and J is TRBJ1-6; the match to TRBD1 covers 8 bases. J gave up 1 base and V 3 bases, and 11 bases lay outside the gene matches. Per the germline V gene, CDR1 is SGHNT and CDR2 is YENEEA. This CDR3 is built from 19 residues. As DNA, the CDR3 is TGTGCCAGCAGCTTTTATGTCAGGGGGCCTACGTCCTATAATTCACCCCTCCACTTT. Encoded protein: CASSFYVRGPTSYNSPLHF.

This clone was seen a handful of times. The rearrangement links TRBV6-8 to TRBJ1-1; 12 nucleotides line up with TRBD1. The CDR3 is 17 residues long. Germline CDR1 is MNHGY and CDR2 is SAAAGT. V gave up 5 bases and J gave up 1 base; unmatched junction bases: 8. CDR3 bases: TGTGCCAGCAGTGGGGACAGGGGGCGAGTGGGGAACACTGAAGCTTTCTTT. Translating it yields CASSGDRGRVGNTEAFF.

This chain joins TRBV28 and TRBJ1-2; 9 bases match TRBD1. This CDR3 is built from 17 residues. Trimming cost V 4 bases and J 5 bases; bases outside gene matches: 14. Germline CDR1 reads MDHEN; CDR2 reads SYDVKM. The CDR3 nucleotides read TGTGCCAGCAGTTCATGGGACAGGGCGCAAGAAGATTATGGCTACACCTTC. Translated, it gives CASSSWDRAQEDYGYTF.

The rearrangement uses TRBV1 and TRBJ2-5; TRBD2 is the table's D call, not checked against the DNA. TRBV1 is recorded as a pseudogene. CDR3 length: 13 residues. CDR3 coding DNA: TGCGCCAGCAGCCAATGGCGGCAAGAGACCCAGTACTTC. This codes for CASSQWRQETQYF.

This clone turned up a few times. The chain combines TRBV9 with TRBJ1-4; the match to TRBD1 covers 8 bases. This CDR3 comprises 15 residues. The J segment lost 8 bases and the V segment lost 4 bases, leaving 10 bases of the junction unmatched. Looked up from germline, CDR1 is SGDLS and CDR2 is YYNGEE. As DNA, the CDR3 is TGTGCCAGCAGCTCTCAGACAGGGGTATCAGAAAAACTGTTTTTT. Encoded protein: CASSSQTGVSEKLFF.

This chain connects TRBV9 to TRBJ2-7; D is perhaps TRBD1 (5 bases). There are 14 residues in the CDR3. The V end was cut by 4 bases, the J end by 3 bases, with 14 bases between. Germline V gene data show CDR1 as SGDLS and CDR2 as YYNGEE. CDR3 region: CASSPPGHFYEQYF. The CDR3, as DNA: TGTGCCAGCAGCCCCCCAGGGCATTTCTACGAGCAGTACTTC.

The chain joins TRBV25-1 to TRBJ2-7; TRBD2 matches at 10 bases. From germline, CDR1 is MGHDK and CDR2 SYGVNS. V shed 1 base and J 2 bases; nucleotides not matched to a gene: 5. CDR3 length equals 16 residues. Here the CDR3 reads CASSESERGGPYEQYF. CDR3 coding DNA: TGTGCCAGCAGTGAATCAGAGCGGGGGGGCCCCTACGAGCAGTACTTC.

V is TRBV6-8 and J is TRBJ1-2, with D perhaps matching TRBD1 (5 bases). The CDR3 sequence is 13 residues long. Trimming left V 10 bases short and J 5 bases short, with 17 bases between. Germline V CDR1 and CDR2: MNHGY, SAAAGT. The CDR3 region is CATRRGGRYGYTF. In DNA form, the CDR3 reads TGTGCCACCCGGAGGGGAGGGAGGTATGGCTACACCTTC.

J is TRBJ1-4 and V is TRBV5-1; 9 positions match TRBD1. The length of the CDR3 is 14 residues. The J segment lost 6 bases and the V segment lost 0 bases, leaving 0 bases of the junction unmatched. Germline values: CDR1 SGHRS, CDR2 YFSETQ. CDR3 nucleotides: TGCGCCAGCAGCTTGGGGACAGGGGATGAAAAACTGTTTTTT. This sequence encodes CASSLGTGDEKLFF.

The rearrangement joins TRBV29-1 to TRBJ1-3, with 9 positions matching TRBD1. CDR1 and CDR2 (germline): SQVTM, ANQGSEA. The CDR3 contains 12 residues. The ends lost 7 bases at V and 4 bases at J; junction bases unmatched: 2. CDR3 nucleotide sequence: TGCAGCGCTGGACAGGGGGGAAACACCATATATTTT. It codes for CSAGQGGNTIYF.

This clone was detected only a few times. The chain is built from TRBV27 and TRBJ1-4, with no clear D. The germline V and J ends were trimmed by 6 bases and 8 bases, with 10 bases remaining between them. Germline assignment: CDR1 MNHEY and CDR2 SMNVEV (reference sequence). CDR3 size: 12 residues. This CDR3 is CASSPSGEKLFF. For the CDR3, the DNA is TGTGCCAGCAGCCCCTCTGGGGAAAAACTGTTTTTT.

This clone has more than one count but fewer than ten. The chain employs TRBV6-4 and TRBJ1-4; D unclear. The CDR3 contains 11 residues. Germline CDR1 reads MRHNA; CDR2 reads SNTAGT. Trimming removed 9 bases from V and 8 bases from J, with 10 bases in between. This CDR3 reads CASTSGEKLFF. CDR3 in DNA: TGTGCCAGTACTTCTGGGGAAAAACTGTTTTTT.

The chain joins TRBV29-1 to TRBJ2-3; tentatively, D is TRBD1 or TRBD2 (5 bases each). Germline V gene sequence: CDR1 SQVTM, CDR2 ANQGSEA. V was cut by 3 bases and J by 6 bases, with 10 bases left in between. CDR3 length: 12 residues. CDR3 sequence: CSVEWDGDTQYF. The DNA for the CDR3 is TGCAGCGTTGAGTGGGACGGGGATACGCAGTATTTT.

The chain recombines TRBV5-1 with TRBJ1-1; D perhaps matches TRBD1 (6 bases). CDR1 and CDR2 from the germline V gene are SGHRS and YFSETQ. The CDR3 runs to 14 residues. The V gene lost 3 bases and the J gene lost 9 bases, with 18 bases spanning the gap. The CDR3 loop reads CASSWGYRARKAFF. Written as DNA, the CDR3 is TGCGCCAGCAGCTGGGGGTACAGGGCCAGAAAAGCTTTCTTT.

This chain joins TRBV28 and TRBJ2-3; 7 nucleotides agree with TRBD2. Losses at the gene ends were 1 base for V and 3 bases for J; bases not matched to a gene: 13. The CDR3 spans 18 residues. From germline, CDR1 is MDHEN and CDR2 SYDVKM. The CDR3 DNA follows: TGTGCCAGCAGTTTATCTCCCCCTCTAGCGGTTATTACAGATACGCAGTATTTT. It encodes CASSLSPPLAVITDTQYF.